One sample yielded the 17 T cell receptor beta chains listed below, sequenced in a study of cytomegalovirus exposure and HLA in healthy donors. Vbeta (60) and Jbeta (13) primers were used in the PCR. Clones were sequenced by immunoSEQ multiplex PCR, and TCRdb holds only the in-frame ones, with some missing. The profile shows approximately 140,000 clones, approximately 84% of them singletons. Sequenced: PBMCs. The source is a woman in her thirties or forties in good health and CMV-seronegative.

This clone was observed a few times. The chain uses TRBV28 and TRBJ2-7, with a tentative D call TRBD1 (6 bases). Germline CDR1 and CDR2: MDHEN and SYDVKM. The CDR3 sequence is 14 residues long. Between the trimmed V and J ends, which lost 6 bases and 3 bases, there was a span of 15 bases. In nucleotides, the CDR3 is TGTGCCAGCAGGCTACAGGGTAGACTCTACGAGCAGTACTTC. Translating it yields CASRLQGRLYEQYF.

This chain joins TRBV18 and TRBJ2-7, with D possibly matching TRBD2 (5 bases). Germline loops: CDR1 KGHSH, CDR2 LQKENI. There are 14 residues in the CDR3. V was trimmed by 2 bases and J by 6 bases, leaving 14 bases between them. The DNA of the CDR3 is TGTGCCAGCTCACCAGTGCAGGTGGAGGTCGAGCAGTACTTC. It encodes CASSPVQVEVEQYF.

This chain connects TRBV25-1 to TRBJ2-5; a possible D gene is TRBD2 (6 bases). CDR1 is MGHDK and CDR2 is SYGVNS in the germline V gene. This CDR3 spans 15 amino acids. Trimming took off 4 bases at V and 4 bases at J, with 16 bases between the two ends. The CDR3 protein is CASSGWRGWGETQYF. The CDR3 DNA follows: TGTGCCAGCAGTGGGTGGAGGGGCTGGGGAGAGACCCAGTACTTC.

The CDR3 is CASSQIPGRVFLYF. CDR3 DNA sequence: TGTGCCAGCTCCCAAATCCCCGGCCGGGTATTTCTGTACTTC. V and J are TRBV6-6 and TRBJ2-5, with D unclear. Germline CDR1 is MNHNY and CDR2 is SVGAGI (reference sequence). Trimming pared 8 bases from V and 13 bases from J, leaving 26 bases between. The CDR3 is 14 amino acids.

This chain links TRBV11-2 with TRBJ1-3; no definite D call. The V gene's germline CDR1 is SGHAT and CDR2 FQNNGV. The CDR3 extends over 15 amino acids. The ends were cut back, 5 bases at V and 0 bases at J, with 11 bases in the middle. CDR3 amino acids: CASSPRPNSGNTIYF. DNA for the CDR3: TGTGCCAGCAGCCCTCGCCCTAACTCTGGAAACACCATATATTTT.

The gene calls are TRBV2 and TRBJ2-7, with TRBD2 matching 12 bases. The CDR3 spans 16 residues. Germline V lookup: CDR1 SNHLY, CDR2 FYNNEI. Trimming at V came to 7 bases and at J to 5 bases, leaving 12 bases not matched to a gene. CDR3 nucleotide sequence: TGTGCCAGCAAGAGAGCTAGCGGGAGGGATAGCAACGAGCAGTACTTC. Protein sequence: CASKRASGRDSNEQYF.

The gene calls are TRBV7-3 and TRBJ2-5; TRBD1 might be the D (5 bases). V was cut by 1 base and J by 5 bases, with 11 bases left in between. Germline V gives CDR1 SGHTA, CDR2 FQGTGA. The CDR3 has 14 residues. The CDR3 sequence is CASSLISGSETQYF. In nucleotides, the CDR3 is TGTGCCAGCAGCTTAATATCAGGGTCTGAGACCCAGTACTTC.

The chain carries TRBV7-2 and TRBJ2-5; D unresolved. The end of the DNA fits TRBJ2-7 better, so the J call may be wrong. CDR1 is SGHTA, CDR2 FQGNSA, per germline. The CDR3 extends over 14 amino acids. The CDR3 DNA follows: TGTGCCAGCAGCTTAGTACTCCAATCATACGAGCAGTACTTC. Protein sequence: CASSLVLQSYEQYF.

A word on this clone: The sample has other DNA sequences that encode this CDR3 too. The genes are TRBV7-9 and TRBJ2-2; perhaps TRBD2 as D (6 bases). There are 16 residues in the CDR3. V was trimmed by 1 base and J by 1 base, leaving 10 bases between them. In germline, CDR1 is SEHNR, CDR2 FQNEAQ (reference sequence). CDR3 in amino acids: CASSLVGGKNTGELFF. The CDR3 nucleotides are TGTGCCAGCAGCTTAGTGGGCGGGAAGAACACCGGGGAGCTGTTTTTT.

The chain carries TRBV19 and TRBJ2-3; TRBD2 agrees at 14 bases. Trimming cost V 4 bases and J 3 bases; bases outside gene matches: 9. The CDR3 has 18 amino acids. Germline V gene data show CDR1 as LNHDA and CDR2 as SQIVND (reference sequence). The CDR3 DNA reads TGTGCCAGTAGTAAAACGAGACTAGCGGGAGGGGCTACAGATACGCAGTATTTT. Its protein product is CASSKTRLAGGATDTQYF.

This clone was counted a few times. The rearrangement uses TRBV25-1 and TRBJ2-7, with D uncertain. This CDR3 comprises 11 residues. Per germline, CDR1 MGHDK and CDR2 SYGVNS. V lost 4 bases and J lost 3, with 4 bases in between. The CDR3 region has the DNA TGTGCCAGCAGTGGGAGCTACGAGCAGTACTTC. Its translation: CASSGSYEQYF.

The rearrangement uses TRBV11-1 and TRBJ2-5, with D possibly TRBD1 on 6 matching bases. Trimming cost V 5 bases and J 5 bases, with 15 bases left between them. CDR3 length equals 14 residues. The germline V gene has CDR1 SGHAT and CDR2 FQDESV (reference sequence). CDR3 residues: CASSPRGTKETQYF. The DNA for the CDR3 is TGTGCCAGCAGCCCTAGGGGGACGAAGGAGACCCAGTACTTC.

V gene TRBV19 combines with J gene TRBJ1-5; TRBD1 aligns across 9 bases. The CDR3 is 14 residues long. The V gene's germline CDR1 is LNHDA and CDR2 SQIVND (reference sequence). The ends lost 4 bases at V and 9 bases at J; junction bases unmatched: 7. The CDR3 DNA reads TGTGCCAGTAGTACCGACAGGGGGTACGGGCCCCAGCATTTT. Its translation: CASSTDRGYGPQHF.

This clone was detected only once. CDR3 loop: CASSINRGGYYEQYF. In nucleotides, the CDR3 is TGTGCCAGCAGCATAAATAGGGGCGGATACTACGAGCAGTACTTC. V gene TRBV7-3 combines with J gene TRBJ2-7, with D possibly TRBD1 on 5 matching bases. Germline CDR1 SGHTA, CDR2 FQGTGA. This CDR3 has 15 residues. V lost 5 bases and J lost 3, with 17 bases in between.

This clone came up once. The J gene is TRBJ2-2, the V gene TRBV19; 13 bases align to TRBD2. Germline V gives CDR1 LNHDA, CDR2 SQIVND (reference sequence). Trimming cost V 5 bases and J 3 bases; bases outside gene matches: 6. The CDR3 spans 17 residues. The CDR3 spells CASSDPGLAGHTGELFF. CDR3 nucleotide sequence: TGTGCCAGTAGTGACCCGGGACTAGCGGGACACACCGGGGAGCTGTTTTTT. The variable domain in full, completed from reference TRBV19 and TRBJ2-2, reads DGGITQSPKYLFRKEGQNVTLSCEQNLNHDAMYWYRQDPGQGLRLIYYSQIVNDFQKGDIAEGYSVSREKKESFPLTVTSAQKNPTAFYLCASSDPGLAGHTGELFFGEGSRLTVL.

V is TRBV18 and J is TRBJ1-1, with 7 bases aligning to TRBD1. Trimming took 9 bases from V and 7 from J; bases not matched to a gene: 8. Looked up from germline, CDR1 is KGHSH and CDR2 is LQKENI. This CDR3 is built from 12 residues. This CDR3 is CASSYRDSEAFF. CDR3 in DNA: TGTGCCAGTTCCTACCGGGACAGTGAAGCTTTCTTT.

This chain links TRBV28 with TRBJ1-2, with TRBD1 as a possible D gene (5 bases). V shed 3 bases and J shed 5 bases, with 13 bases lying between them. The germline CDR1 and CDR2 sequences are MDHEN and SYDVKM. The CDR3 sequence is 14 residues long. In DNA, the CDR3 is TGTGCCAGCAGTTTGAGACAGTACTATTATGGCTACACCTTC. Its translation is CASSLRQYYYGYTF.